Listed below are T cell receptor beta chains from one sample, sequenced in a study of response to subunit inactivated influenza vaccine. In TCRdb, the RT-PCR reads were re-called with MiXCR into one record per CDR3 protein. The sample carries about 480,000 distinct CDR3 sequences, under 15% recorded once. The sequenced sample was PBMCs from blood, obtained about 6 weeks after vaccination. The origin of the receptors is a man aged 45-60 years who received an inactivated influenza vaccine. Both conserved end residues are part of each CDR3. The D gene is left open where the match is weak. Size values are once, few and many counts, or a class for expanded clones, and some rows have none.

J: TRBJ2-1; D: TRBD2; size: many; V: TRBV5-1; CDR3: CASSGGPAGVVNNEQFF; DNA: TGCGCCAGCAGCGGGGGGCCAGCGGGAGTGGTGAACAATGAGCAGTTCTTC
J: TRBJ2-1; D: .; size: few; V: TRBV7-9; CDR3: CASIQSGTSYNEQFF; DNA: TGTGCCAGCATCCAATCCGGGACCTCCTACAATGAGCAGTTCTTC
J: TRBJ2-3; D: TRBD1; size: .; V: TRBV24-1; CDR3: CATSDRTGWYTDTQYF; DNA: TGTGCCACCAGTGATCGGACAGGGTGGTATACAGATACGCAGTATTTT
J: TRBJ2-7; D: TRBD2; size: few; V: TRBV6-1; CDR3: CATKREVGYEQYF; DNA: TGTGCCACCAAGCGGGAGGTAGGGTACGAGCAGTACTTC
J: TRBJ1-6; D: TRBD1; size: .; V: TRBV4-1; CDR3: CASSQGLVGTGAESPLHF; DNA: TGCGCCAGCAGCCAAGGCCTGGTCGGGACAGGGGCCGAGTCACCCCTCCACTTT
J: TRBJ2-5; D: .; size: .; V: TRBV6-5; CDR3: CASSSPGHEGETQYF; DNA: TGTGCCAGCAGTTCACCGGGACACGAAGGGGAGACCCAGTACTTC
J: TRBJ2-1; D: .; size: many; V: TRBV18; CDR3: CASSGSIGEQFF; DNA: TGTGCCAGCTCAGGTAGCATAGGTGAGCAGTTCTTC
J: TRBJ2-3; D: .; size: many; V: TRBV7-9; CDR3: CASSLEGTAADTQYF; DNA: TGTGCCAGCAGCTTGGAGGGGACTGCCGCAGATACGCAGTATTTT
J: TRBJ2-1; D: TRBD2; size: few; V: TRBV6-1; CDR3: CASSTTGTSIHPANEQFF; DNA: TGTGCCAGCAGTACGACCGGGACTAGCATTCATCCAGCCAATGAGCAGTTCTTC
J: TRBJ2-1; D: TRBD1; size: .; V: TRBV7-8; CDR3: CASSAGTGLSYNEQFF; DNA: TGTGCCAGCAGCGCCGGGACAGGCCTCTCCTACAATGAGCAGTTCTTC
J: TRBJ2-3; D: TRBD2; size: many; V: TRBV5-1; CDR3: CASTWGLAGSIGDTQYF; DNA: TGCGCCAGCACCTGGGGACTAGCGGGTTCCATTGGAGATACGCAGTATTTT
J: TRBJ2-5; D: TRBD1; size: few; V: TRBV4-1; CDR3: CASSQDLSAGGIETQYF; DNA: TGCGCCAGCAGCCAAGATTTGAGTGCAGGGGGTATCGAGACCCAGTACTTC
J: TRBJ2-7; D: .; size: many; V: TRBV12-3/TRBV12-4; CDR3: CASTPRLKGHEQYF; DNA: TGTGCCAGCACTCCCCGCCTTAAGGGGCACGAGCAGTACTTC
J: TRBJ2-7; D: .; size: few; V: TRBV15; CDR3: CATSRSTELGYEQYF; DNA: TGTGCCACCAGCAGATCAACTGAGTTGGGCTACGAGCAGTACTTC
J: TRBJ2-1; D: TRBD2; size: .; V: TRBV11-1; CDR3: CASSPGLAGGVIRNEQFF; DNA: TGTGCCAGCAGCCCGGGACTAGCGGGGGGAGTTATAAGGAATGAGCAGTTCTTC
J: TRBJ2-7; D: .; size: once; V: TRBV6-2/TRBV6-3; CDR3: CASSYSWQGKTYEQYF; DNA: TGTGCCAGCAGTTACTCTTGGCAGGGGAAGACCTACGAGCAGTACTTC
J: TRBJ2-3; D: TRBD2; size: .; V: TRBV11-2; CDR3: CASSQPPGLAGGPPDTQYF; DNA: TGTGCCAGCAGCCAACCCCCGGGACTAGCGGGAGGGCCTCCAGATACGCAGTATTTT
J: TRBJ2-7; D: .; size: .; V: TRBV12-3/TRBV12-4; CDR3: CASSSGSGFEQYF; DNA: TGTGCCAGCAGTTCGGGCAGCGGATTCGAGCAGTACTTC
J: TRBJ2-7; D: .; size: few; V: TRBV20-1; CDR3: CSARVGGSSYEQYF; DNA: TGCAGTGCTAGGGTAGGAGGGAGCTCCTACGAGCAGTACTTC
J: TRBJ2-1; D: .; size: many; V: TRBV7-2; CDR3: CASSLAGRGNEQFF; DNA: TGTGCCAGCAGCTTAGCTGGACGGGGCAATGAGCAGTTCTTC